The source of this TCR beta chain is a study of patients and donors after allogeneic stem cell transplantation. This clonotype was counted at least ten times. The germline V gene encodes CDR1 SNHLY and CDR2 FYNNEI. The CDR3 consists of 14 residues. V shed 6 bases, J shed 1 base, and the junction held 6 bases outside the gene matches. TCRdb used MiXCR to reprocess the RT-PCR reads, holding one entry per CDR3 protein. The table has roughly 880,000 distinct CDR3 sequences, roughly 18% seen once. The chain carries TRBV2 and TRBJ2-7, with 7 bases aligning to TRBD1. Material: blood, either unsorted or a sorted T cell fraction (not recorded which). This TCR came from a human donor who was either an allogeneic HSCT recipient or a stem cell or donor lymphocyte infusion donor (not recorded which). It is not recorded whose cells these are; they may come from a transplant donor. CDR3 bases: TGTGCCAGCAGGGAGACAGGGCCTTCCTACGAGCAGTACTTC. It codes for CASRETGPSYEQYF.